The present T cell receptor (beta chain) was sequenced within a study of Tregs in tolerant kidney transplant recipients. A note on this clone: What it binds is unknown.

The repertoire was sequenced with immunoSEQ multiplex PCR; TCRdb's copy has only in-frame clones and lacks some. This repertoire shows about 69,000 clones, around nine tenths found once; its top ten account for about 0.36%. General observations from the study: Biological reproducibility was not directly addressed, but technical replication error appeared minimal. The small number of patients limits these findings pending further validation.

The material sequenced was CD4+ T cells from blood, taken before the transplant. The clonotype was recovered from a human donor who received a combined kidney and bone marrow transplant.

The CDR3 loop is CASRAQGAYEQYF. The CDR3 bases are TGTGCCAGCAGAGCCCAGGGGGCCTACGAGCAGTACTTC. The rearrangement links TRBV2 to TRBJ2-7, with TRBD1 identical over 7 bases. Germline loops: CDR1 SNHLY, CDR2 FYNNEI. This CDR3 has 13 amino acids. Germline trimming cut 6 bases from V and 2 bases from J; bases unmatched to any gene: 4.